The 32 T cell receptor beta chains below all came from one sample that was sequenced in a study of early T cells in non-severe SARS-CoV-2 infection. TCRdb recomputed calls from the 5' RACE reads with MiXCR, one row per CDR3 protein. The profile covers about 59,000 distinct CDR3 sequences, with over 10% appearing a single time and approximately 8.5% taken by the ten largest. The sequenced sample was whole blood, obtained at baseline. All receptors come from an adult who was a healthcare worker with PCR-confirmed SARS-CoV-2 infection or an uninfected control (not recorded which).

The V call is TRBV9, the J call TRBJ1-2; no reliable D call. V was pared by 3 bases and J by 10 bases, with 16 bases between. Germline lookup yields CDR1 SGDLS and CDR2 YYNGEE. This CDR3 is 13 amino acids long. The CDR3 spells CASSAEFDQAYTF. CDR3 nucleotide sequence: TGTGCCAGCAGCGCCGAGTTCGACCAGGCCTACACCTTC.

The V gene is TRBV20-1, the J gene TRBJ1-1; 8 bases agree with TRBD1. V lost 3 bases and J lost 6; bases outside the gene matches: 15. CDR1 is DFQATT and CDR2 is SNEGSKA in the germline V gene (reference sequence). The CDR3 loop spans 16 amino acids. The CDR3 sequence is CSASPFRGRDVSEAFF. The CDR3, as DNA: TGCAGTGCTAGCCCTTTCAGGGGGCGCGACGTGTCTGAAGCTTTCTTT.

The chain is built from TRBV20-1 and TRBJ2-7, with 9 bases identical to TRBD1. Per the germline V gene, CDR1 is DFQATT and CDR2 is SNEGSKA (reference sequence). The CDR3 has 14 residues. The V and J ends lost 4 bases and 3 bases, in that order; junction bases with no gene match: 7. CDR3 DNA: TGCAGTGCTACACAGGGGGCCGGGGACTACGAGCAGTACTTC. It translates to CSATQGAGDYEQYF.

The J gene is TRBJ2-1, the V gene TRBV7-3; 13 nucleotides line up with TRBD2. The V and J ends lost 5 bases and 9 bases, in that order; junction bases with no gene match: 4. This CDR3 is 14 amino acids long. CDR1 and CDR2 from the germline V gene are SGHTA and FQGTGA. The DNA for the CDR3 is TGTGCCAGCAGCAATGGACTAGCGGGGGCTGAGCAGTTCTTC. Translation: CASSNGLAGAEQFF.

Ten or more counts support this clonotype. Here the CDR3 DNA reads TGCAGCGTAGCCACAGGGATCCCAGATACGCAGTATTTT. Protein sequence: CSVATGIPDTQYF. The genes are TRBV20-1 and TRBJ2-3, with a tentative D call TRBD1 (6 bases). The CDR3 extends over 13 amino acids. Germline values: CDR1 DFQATT, CDR2 SNEGSKA (reference sequence).

This sequence joins TRBV6-1 and TRBJ1-5; D is unclear. The CDR3 sequence is 20 residues long. V lost 0 bases, J lost 1 base, and 22 bases lay in between. CDR1 and CDR2 from the germline V gene are MNHNS and SASEGT. CDR3 sequence: CASSEAAPAGSTASNQPQHF. In DNA, the CDR3 is TGTGCCAGCAGTGAAGCCGCCCCGGCTGGGTCCACCGCAAGCAATCAGCCCCAGCATTTT.

This clonotype was seen more than once but under ten times. This chain joins TRBV3-1 and TRBJ2-1; TRBD2 matches 7 bases. Germline assignment: CDR1 LGHDT and CDR2 YNNKEL (reference sequence). J gave up 0 bases and V 2 bases, and 7 bases lay outside the gene matches. The CDR3 extends over 17 amino acids. The CDR3: CASSQTSGESSYNEQFF. DNA of the CDR3: TGTGCCAGCAGCCAAACAAGCGGGGAAAGCTCCTACAATGAGCAGTTCTTC.

This clonotype came up a few times. V is TRBV21-1 and J is TRBJ1-1; no DNA check was done on the table's D call, TRBD1. TRBV21-1 is labeled a pseudogene. The CDR3 has 18 residues. CDR3 in DNA: TGTGCCAGCAGCCCGTACGGTCTGGCCAGTACAGGGAGGTCTGAAGCTTTCTTT. This codes for CASSPYGLASTGRSEAFF.

This clonotype was found a few times. V is TRBV24-1 and J is TRBJ1-3; the D gene is possibly TRBD1 (6 bases). Trimming removed 4 bases from V and 4 bases from J, with 7 bases in between. The CDR3 runs 13 residues. CDR1 and CDR2 (germline): KGHDR, SFDVKD. CDR3 nucleotides: TGTGCCACCAGTGAGGACAGAGGAAACACCATATATTTT. Translating it yields CATSEDRGNTIYF.

A few counts support this clonotype. The gene calls are TRBV7-9 and TRBJ2-5, with a tentative D call TRBD2 (5 bases). The CDR3 runs to 13 residues. The germline gives CDR1 SEHNR, CDR2 FQNEAQ (reference sequence). The V end lost 6 bases, the J end lost 4 bases, and 12 bases lay between the germline ends. CDR3 nucleotide sequence: TGTGCCAGCAGAACTAGGGAAAGAGAGACCCAGTACTTC. Protein sequence: CASRTRERETQYF.

This rearrangement joins TRBV6-1 to TRBJ2-3; 8 nucleotides agree with TRBD2. V was pared by 0 bases and J by 1 base, with 0 bases of the junction left unmatched. Germline V gene data show CDR1 as MNHNS and CDR2 as SASEGT. The CDR3 is made up of 15 amino acids. The CDR3, as DNA: TGTGCCAGCAGTGAAGCGCGGGGGGGCACAGATACGCAGTATTTT. Protein sequence: CASSEARGGTDTQYF.

As DNA, the CDR3 is TGTGCCAGCTCACCGGAAAAGACCCAGTACTTC. This sequence encodes CASSPEKTQYF. The chain employs TRBV18 and TRBJ2-5; D is unclear. V lost 3 bases, J lost 6 bases, and 5 bases lay in between. Germline CDR1 and CDR2: KGHSH and LQKENI. The CDR3 consists of 11 residues.

This clonotype was seen ten or more times. The chain links TRBV20-1 to TRBJ2-1; tentative D call: TRBD2 (6 bases). The ends were cut back, 5 bases at V and 3 bases at J, with 17 bases in the middle. The germline CDR1 and CDR2 sequences are DFQATT and SNEGSKA (reference sequence). This CDR3 contains 15 residues. The CDR3 loop is CSAPPLREYYNEQFF. CDR3 coding DNA: TGCAGTGCTCCCCCCCTTCGGGAGTACTACAATGAGCAGTTCTTC.

The chain carries TRBV6-6 and TRBJ2-1; D not resolved. Per germline, CDR1 MNHNY and CDR2 SVGAGI (reference sequence). The CDR3 has 17 residues. The V end was cut by 0 bases, the J end by 2 bases, with 14 bases between. The CDR3 DNA reads as TGTGCCAGCAGTTACTCGGGCTTCTCCGGTGCCTACAATGAGCAGTTCTTC. Translating gives CASSYSGFSGAYNEQFF.

The chain links TRBV27 to TRBJ2-3, with 11 bases lining up with TRBD1. Germline V gene lookup returns CDR1 MNHEY and CDR2 SMNVEV (reference sequence). The CDR3 is 15 amino acids. V shed 2 bases and J 4 bases; nucleotides not matched to a gene: 2. The CDR3 region is CASSLRTGGADTQYF. DNA for the CDR3: TGTGCCAGCAGTTTAAGGACAGGGGGCGCAGATACGCAGTATTTT.

This clonotype was detected only a few times. V gene TRBV10-3 combines with J gene TRBJ2-1, with 9 nucleotides matching TRBD2. CDR3 length: 20 residues. From germline, CDR1 is ENHRY and CDR2 SYGVKD. Unmatched junction bases numbered 19, after V lost 2 bases and J lost 5 bases. DNA of the CDR3: TGTGCCATCAGTGAGCCACCGACTAGCGGCAAACCCTTCCCAAACAATGAGCAGTTCTTC. It codes for CAISEPPTSGKPFPNNEQFF.

Many counts were recorded for this clonotype. The chain recombines TRBV6-4 with TRBJ2-2; 9 bases are shared with TRBD2. The CDR3 is made up of 15 amino acids. From germline, CDR1 is MRHNA and CDR2 SNTAGT. The V and J ends lost 6 bases and 5 bases, in that order; junction bases with no gene match: 7. CDR3 sequence: CASSVAGETTGELFF. CDR3 bases: TGTGCCAGCAGCGTAGCGGGAGAGACTACCGGGGAGCTGTTTTTT.

The sample holds one count of this clonotype. The V gene is TRBV3-1, the J gene TRBJ2-5; 8 bases align to TRBD2. Trimming at V came to 4 bases and at J to 9 bases, leaving 10 bases not matched to a gene. Germline V CDR1 and CDR2: LGHDT, YNNKEL (reference sequence). The CDR3 spans 14 residues. CDR3 amino acids: CASSPLAGRGAQYF. DNA for the CDR3: TGTGCCAGCAGCCCCCTAGCGGGCCGGGGGGCCCAGTACTTC.

A few counts support this clonotype. The chain recombines TRBV12-3 or TRBV12-4 with TRBJ2-1, with D uncertain. V gave up 10 bases and J gave up 3 bases, with 13 bases separating them. The CDR3 covers 13 residues. The CDR3 DNA is TGTGCCACCACGTCAACTGGCTACAATGAGCAGTTCTTC. Protein sequence: CATTSTGYNEQFF.

This clonotype was counted ten times or more. The chain joins TRBV20-1 to TRBJ2-7; TRBD1 matches 7 bases. V trimming: 6 bases; J trimming: 0 bases; junction bases outside the gene matches: 11. The CDR3 runs 15 residues. CDR1 and CDR2 from the germline V gene are DFQATT and SNEGSKA (reference sequence). The CDR3 sequence: CSAQPGQRHSYEQYF. The DNA of the CDR3 is TGCAGTGCACAACCGGGACAGCGTCACTCCTACGAGCAGTACTTC.

CDR3 DNA: TGTGCCAGTAGTATTAGCGCGGGATACGGCACAGATACGCAGTATTTT. This sequence encodes CASSISAGYGTDTQYF. The chain joins TRBV19 to TRBJ2-3; D perhaps matches TRBD2 (6 bases). This CDR3 comprises 16 residues. V lost 3 bases to trimming and J lost 1 base, with 14 bases between them. CDR1 and CDR2 (germline): LNHDA, SQIVND (reference sequence).

J is TRBJ1-2 and V is TRBV12-3 or TRBV12-4; weak D call: TRBD1 (5 bases). Trimming removed 3 bases at V and 6 bases at J, with 11 bases between. The CDR3 is 13 amino acids. CDR3 nucleotides: TGTGCCAGCAGTTTCGGCAGGGTTGATGGCTACACCTTC. This translates into CASSFGRVDGYTF.

This clonotype was detected a few times. The CDR3 DNA follows: TGTGCCAGCAGTGACTCGACAGGGAATCCCGCTGAAGCTTTCTTT. Encoded protein: CASSDSTGNPAEAFF. V and J are TRBV6-4 and TRBJ1-1; 7 nucleotides align to TRBD1. Germline loops: CDR1 MRHNA, CDR2 SNTAGT. The V and J ends lost 0 bases and 6 bases, in that order; junction bases with no gene match: 7. This CDR3 has 15 residues.

This chain joins TRBV3-1 and TRBJ1-2, with TRBD1 matching 10 bases. Germline CDR1 and CDR2: LGHDT and YNNKEL (reference sequence). This CDR3 has 16 residues. V trimming: 2 bases; J trimming: 5 bases; junction bases outside the gene matches: 8. The CDR3 here is CASSQRSGQGKYGYTF. The CDR3 DNA reads as TGTGCCAGCAGCCAACGCTCGGGACAGGGGAAGTATGGCTACACCTTC.

The chain joins TRBV29-1 to TRBJ2-7, with D perhaps matching TRBD1 (6 bases). The CDR3 is 13 amino acids. Trimming removed 7 bases from V and 2 bases from J, with 15 bases in between. From germline, CDR1 is SQVTM and CDR2 ANQGSEA. CDR3 sequence reads: CSGTSDRTYEQYF. In DNA, the CDR3 is TGCAGCGGAACCTCGGACAGAACCTACGAGCAGTACTTC.

This clonotype was counted between two and nine times. J is TRBJ2-7 and V is TRBV20-1, with 12 bases that match TRBD2. V shed 6 bases, J shed 3 bases, and the junction held 6 bases outside the gene matches. CDR1 and CDR2 (germline): DFQATT, SNEGSKA (reference sequence). The length of the CDR3 is 14 residues. The CDR3 DNA reads TGCAGTGCGGCAACTAGCGGGAGGCTCTACGAGCAGTACTTC. Translating gives CSAATSGRLYEQYF.

The rearrangement uses TRBV11-3 and TRBJ2-3, with no clear D. The ends were cut back, 2 bases at V and 3 bases at J, with 15 bases in the middle. From germline, CDR1 is SGHNT and CDR2 YENEEA. The CDR3 has 16 amino acids. The CDR3 here is CASSLRSKFLTDTQYF. CDR3 sequence (DNA): TGTGCCAGCAGCTTACGCTCTAAGTTTTTGACAGATACGCAGTATTTT.

Only a few counts were recorded for this clonotype. CDR3 in DNA: TGTGCCAGCAGCCACGCCCGGGCCCTGGGCCAAGAGACCCAGTACTTC. Translating gives CASSHARALGQETQYF. V usage is TRBV13 and J usage is TRBJ2-5; unclear D gene. The germline gives CDR1 PRHDT, CDR2 FYEKMQ (reference sequence). The CDR3 runs to 16 residues. The V gene lost 5 bases and the J gene lost 1 base, with 17 bases spanning the gap.

This clonotype was picked up many times. J is TRBJ2-1 and V is TRBV27, with a weak D call TRBD1 (7 bases). Germline V CDR1 and CDR2: MNHEY, SMNVEV (reference sequence). CDR3 length: 13 amino acids. V was clipped by 11 bases and J by 4 bases, with 15 bases between them. The CDR3 sequence is CAAGQSRYNEQFF. CDR3 nucleotide sequence: TGTGCCGCGGGACAGTCAAGATACAATGAGCAGTTCTTC.

Many counts were recorded for this clonotype. Its ends do not fully match the called genes, so a read error is possible. The chain combines TRBV20-1 with TRBJ2-7, with D perhaps TRBD1 or TRBD2 (5 bases each). The CDR3 spans 13 residues. CDR1 is DFQATT, CDR2 SNEGSKA, per germline (reference sequence). The CDR3: CSARGVDPYEQYF. The DNA for the CDR3 is TGCAGTGCAAGAGGGGTGGACCCCTACGAGCAGTACTTC.

The chain recombines TRBV21-1 with TRBJ2-7; the D call TRBD1 from the table was never checked on the DNA. TRBV21-1 counts as a pseudogene. CDR3 length equals 14 residues. CDR3 residues: CASSPQGAAYEQYF. DNA for the CDR3: TGTGCCAGCAGCCCCCAAGGGGCTGCCTACGAGCAGTACTTC.

This clonotype came up many times. J is TRBJ1-2 and V is TRBV12-3 or TRBV12-4; 9 bases line up with TRBD1. CDR3 length: 14 amino acids. V was clipped by 10 bases and J by 6 bases; unmatched bases: 12. The CDR3 sequence: CAITRPTGGNGYTF. Here the CDR3 DNA reads TGTGCCATTACCCGACCGACAGGGGGGAATGGCTACACCTTC.